The next 30 T cell receptor beta chains were all read from a single sample in a study of T cells in Graves' hyperthyroidism and ophthalmopathy. Authors of the study amplified TCR beta CDR3 regions from RNA transcripts. The TCR CDR3 first-round RT-PCR relied on the HTBI primer set. In TCRdb, the multiplex PCR reads were re-called with MiXCR into one record per CDR3 protein. There are a few hundred thousand distinct CDR3 sequences in the sample; around 20% occur only once, and about 30% lies in the top ten. Sequenced input: blood. The receptors stem from a man younger than 35 with Graves' hyperthyroidism.

This clonotype turned up a few times. The rearrangement uses TRBV5-1 and TRBJ2-7; possible D gene TRBD2, 7 bases. Germline V CDR1 and CDR2: SGHRS, YFSETQ. With 0 bases removed from V and 2 bases from J, the gap between germline ends came to 12 bases. This CDR3 comprises 15 residues. The CDR3 bases are TGCGCCAGCAGCTTGGAGGCGCGGGGGCCCTACGAGCAGTACTTC. Translated: CASSLEARGPYEQYF.

Details on this clonotype: Being one base from a much bigger clone, this may be a read error. The rearrangement joins TRBV11-3 to TRBJ2-7; D may be TRBD1 (5 bases). The CDR3 totals 14 residues. V lost 1 base and J lost 3, with 10 bases in between. Germline loops: CDR1 SGHNT, CDR2 YENEEA. The chain's CDR3 is CASSLVIGVYEQYF. CDR3 nucleotides: TGTGCCAGCAGCTTAGTTATAGGGGTCTACGAGCAGTACTTC.

This clonotype was counted at least ten times. The J gene is TRBJ2-7, the V gene TRBV6-2 or TRBV6-3, with TRBD2 as a possible D gene (5 bases). The CDR3 extends over 15 amino acids. V shed 7 bases and J shed 3 bases, with 19 bases lying between them. Per germline, CDR1 MNHEY and CDR2 SVGEGT. The CDR3, as DNA: TGTGCCAGCATCAGGACGGGTAGTGGAGGCTACGAGCAGTACTTC. This encodes CASIRTGSGGYEQYF.

Of note for this clonotype: At one end the junction does not follow the germline gene, possibly because of a read error. The rearrangement uses TRBV28 and TRBJ1-5; D uncertain. There are 16 residues in the CDR3. The V gene's germline CDR1 is MDHEN and CDR2 SYDVKM. The CDR3 loop is CSASRVGLERNQPQHF. CDR3 nucleotide sequence: TGCAGCGCTAGCCGAGTGGGCCTCGAGCGCAATCAGCCCCAGCATTTT.

This clonotype was picked up many times. The V gene is TRBV12-3 or TRBV12-4, the J gene TRBJ1-1; 7 nucleotides align to TRBD1. Trimming cost V 6 bases and J 7 bases; bases outside gene matches: 2. The CDR3 has 11 amino acids. CDR3 region: CASRGQVEAFF. CDR3 coding DNA: TGTGCCAGCAGAGGACAGGTTGAAGCTTTCTTT.

This clonotype was detected many times. The chain is built from TRBV12-3 or TRBV12-4 and TRBJ2-7; TRBD1 is a possible D gene (6 bases). Trimming removed 1 base at V and 3 bases at J, with 19 bases between. This CDR3 contains 17 residues. CDR3 nucleotide sequence: TGTGCCAGCAGTTTAGGAGTGTCACAGGGTAATTACTACGAGCAGTACTTC. It yields the protein CASSLGVSQGNYYEQYF.

This clonotype was observed a single time. The CDR3 bases are TGTGCCAGCAGCTCACAAGACACAGGAGAGACCCAGTACTTC. Protein product: CASSSQDTGETQYF. This chain connects TRBV5-6 to TRBJ2-5; TRBD1 is a possible D gene (5 bases). CDR3 size: 14 residues. V was clipped by 3 bases and J by 4 bases, with 13 bases between them. Looked up from germline, CDR1 is SGHDT and CDR2 is YYEEEE.

The chain employs TRBV28 and TRBJ1-2; possibly TRBD1 for D (5 bases). In germline, CDR1 is MDHEN, CDR2 SYDVKM. With 3 bases removed from V and 4 bases from J, the gap between germline ends came to 15 bases. This CDR3 has 15 residues. CDR3 loop: CASSFSAGLTYGYTF. In DNA, the CDR3 is TGTGCCAGCAGTTTTTCAGCAGGGCTCACCTATGGCTACACCTTC.

This clonotype has a count of ten or more. The V gene is TRBV7-9, the J gene TRBJ2-5, with D perhaps matching TRBD1 or TRBD2 (6 bases each). With 7 bases removed from V and 3 bases from J, the gap between germline ends came to 15 bases. Germline lookup yields CDR1 SEHNR and CDR2 FQNEAQ (reference sequence). This CDR3 has 14 amino acids. CDR3 bases: TGTGCCAGCACCCGGGGGCGATCTGAAGAGACCCAGTACTTC. Encoded protein: CASTRGRSEETQYF.

The V call is TRBV2, the J call TRBJ2-5, with TRBD2 identical over 14 bases. Germline loops: CDR1 SNHLY, CDR2 FYNNEI. The CDR3 covers 18 residues. Trimming removed 2 bases from V and 5 bases from J; junction bases left unmatched: 10. DNA for the CDR3: TGTGCCAGCAGTGAATATGCGGGACTAGCGGGGGAGGGGGAGACCCAGTACTTC. Amino acid sequence: CASSEYAGLAGEGETQYF. The full variable domain, in which reference TRBV2 and TRBJ2-5 provide the parts outside the CDR3, is EPEVTQTPSHQVTQMGQEVILRCVPISNHLYFYWYRQILGQKVEFLVSFYNNEISEKSEIFDDQFSVERPDGSNFTLKIRSTKLEDSAMYFCASSEYAGLAGEGETQYFGPGTRLLVL.

This clonotype was observed at least ten times. V usage is TRBV11-1 and J usage is TRBJ1-5, with D perhaps matching TRBD1 (5 bases). Germline V gene sequence: CDR1 SGHAT, CDR2 FQDESV (reference sequence). V lost 0 bases and J lost 6, with 27 bases in between. The CDR3 length is 20 residues. The CDR3 reads CASSLAGLSTVPGVSQPQHF. In DNA form, the CDR3 reads TGTGCCAGCAGCTTAGCGGGGTTATCGACAGTACCGGGGGTGAGTCAGCCCCAGCATTTT.

This clonotype was detected ten times or more. For the CDR3, the DNA is TGTGCCAGCAGTTTCACGACTTTAAACTATGGCTACACCTTC. Translation gives CASSFTTLNYGYTF. This rearrangement joins TRBV28 to TRBJ1-2; D is uncertain. Germline assignment: CDR1 MDHEN and CDR2 SYDVKM. The CDR3 runs 14 residues. Between the trimmed V and J ends, which lost 3 bases and 2 bases, there was a span of 10 bases.

V usage is TRBV12-3 or TRBV12-4 and J usage is TRBJ1-2; D might be TRBD1 (5 bases). The CDR3 spans 14 residues. V lost 7 bases and J 8 bases, leaving 20 bases between the germline ends. The CDR3 sequence is CASTPHGTAWGYTF. The CDR3 DNA is TGTGCCAGCACCCCCCACGGGACCGCGTGGGGCTACACCTTC.

This clonotype was detected many times. The CDR3 bases are TGTGCCAGCAGCCCACCGGGACAGGGAGCCTATGGCTACACCTTC. Amino acid sequence: CASSPPGQGAYGYTF. The chain combines TRBV7-9 with TRBJ1-2; 9 bases map to TRBD1. The germline CDR1 and CDR2 sequences are SEHNR and FQNEAQ (reference sequence). Trimming cost V 5 bases and J 4 bases; bases outside gene matches: 8. The CDR3 has 15 residues. Full variable domain (missing parts from reference TRBV7-9 and TRBJ1-2): DTGVSQNPRHKITKRGQNVTFRCDPISEHNRLYWYRQTLGQGPEFLTYFQNEAQLEKSRLLSDRFSAERPKGSFSTLEIQRTEQGDSAMYLCASSPPGQGAYGYTFGSGTRLTVV.

V is TRBV7-8 and J is TRBJ1-6, with D perhaps matching TRBD1 (5 bases). The CDR3 contains 16 residues. The ends were cut back, 3 bases at V and 7 bases at J, with 16 bases in the middle. Germline CDR1 and CDR2: SGHVS and FQNEAQ. The CDR3 loop is CASSFGRDPRNSPLHF. CDR3 nucleotide sequence: TGTGCCAGCAGCTTCGGGAGGGACCCCCGGAATTCACCCCTCCACTTT.

The sample holds many counts of this clonotype. This chain joins TRBV2 and TRBJ1-5; the match to TRBD1 covers 7 bases. Germline lookup yields CDR1 SNHLY and CDR2 FYNNEI. This CDR3 spans 14 amino acids. The J segment lost 3 bases and the V segment lost 9 bases, leaving 8 bases of the junction unmatched. The CDR3 sequence: CASRGQSINQPQHF. CDR3 DNA sequence: TGTGCCAGTCGGGGACAGAGCATCAATCAGCCCCAGCATTTT.

This clonotype has more than one count but fewer than ten. The gene calls are TRBV11-2 and TRBJ2-2; tentative D call: TRBD1 (6 bases). Germline lookup yields CDR1 SGHAT and CDR2 FQNNGV. The CDR3 is 14 residues long. With 8 bases removed from V and 7 bases from J, the gap between germline ends came to 17 bases. CDR3 nucleotides: TGTGCCAGCGGCATTACAGGGTATCACGGGGAGCTGTTTTTT. It specifies CASGITGYHGELFF.

This clonotype was detected ten times or more. This chain uses TRBV11-2 with TRBJ1-5; D ambiguous. Per the germline V gene, CDR1 is SGHAT and CDR2 is FQNNGV. Trimming removed 0 bases from V and 3 bases from J, with 9 bases in between. The CDR3 is made up of 15 amino acids. DNA of the CDR3: TGTGCCAGCAGCTTAGAGGCCGGGTACAATCAGCCCCAGCATTTT. Its protein product is CASSLEAGYNQPQHF.

In the case of this clonotype: Lacking the conserved final phenylalanine or tryptophan, this CDR3 likely reflects a read error. V gene TRBV4-1 combines with J gene TRBJ2-7; 9 bases map to TRBD2. The CDR3 has 13 amino acids. V was pared by 4 bases and J by 6 bases, with 4 bases of the junction left unmatched. Germline CDR1 and CDR2: MGHRA and YSYEKL. The CDR3 spells CASSLAGDGEQYL. The CDR3 bases are TGCGCCAGCAGCCTAGCGGGGGATGGCGAGCAGTACTTA.

The table lists this clonotype with many counts. V usage is TRBV9 and J usage is TRBJ2-7; D possibly corresponds to TRBD2 (7 bases). Germline CDR1 SGDLS, CDR2 YYNGEE. CDR3 length: 15 residues. Trimming shortened V by 2 bases and J by 3 bases, and 15 bases separated the two germline ends. The CDR3 loop reads CASSVDVGGLYEQYF. DNA for the CDR3: TGTGCCAGCAGCGTCGACGTGGGGGGGCTCTACGAGCAGTACTTC.

This clonotype was found many times. The V call is TRBV5-1, the J call TRBJ2-7; 12 bases agree with TRBD1. There are 15 residues in the CDR3. Germline V gene lookup returns CDR1 SGHRS and CDR2 YFSETQ. The V gene end was trimmed by 4 bases and the J gene end by 4 bases; junction bases not matched to a gene: 6. The CDR3 DNA follows: TGCGCCAGCAGCGCCGGGACAGGGGGCCCTTACGAGCAGTACTTC. It translates to CASSAGTGGPYEQYF.

This clonotype has a count of ten or more. The chain recombines TRBV5-1 with TRBJ2-2, with 7 positions matching TRBD1. The V gene's germline CDR1 is SGHRS and CDR2 YFSETQ. V trimming: 1 base; J trimming: 7 bases; junction bases outside the gene matches: 4. The CDR3 spans 14 residues. Here the CDR3 reads CASSLKGQNGELFF. The CDR3 DNA is TGCGCCAGCAGCTTGAAGGGACAGAACGGGGAGCTGTTTTTT.

This clonotype was counted many times. V and J are TRBV12-3 or TRBV12-4 and TRBJ1-1, with D possibly matching TRBD1 (5 bases). The length of the CDR3 is 14 residues. Trimming left V 0 bases short and J 3 bases short, with 8 bases between. The CDR3 sequence: CASSLAPGYTEAFF. The CDR3 DNA is TGTGCCAGCAGTTTAGCGCCAGGGTACACTGAAGCTTTCTTT.

This clonotype occurred many times. The chain has TRBV12-3 or TRBV12-4 and TRBJ1-2; no firm D call. The CDR3 contains 12 residues. V lost 4 bases to trimming and J lost 4 bases, with 7 bases between them. CDR3 region: CASSSGSYGYTF. The CDR3 nucleotides read TGTGCCAGCAGTTCGGGAAGCTATGGCTACACCTTC.

This clonotype was seen many times. The gene calls are TRBV20-1 and TRBJ2-7, with D tentatively TRBD1 or TRBD2 (7 bases each). Germline values: CDR1 DFQATT, CDR2 SNEGSKA (reference sequence). Trimming cost V 5 bases and J 4 bases, with 18 bases left between them. There are 14 residues in the CDR3. The chain's CDR3 is CSAYQGGREYEQYF. The CDR3, as DNA: TGCAGTGCTTACCAGGGGGGGAGAGAGTACGAGCAGTACTTC.

This clonotype was counted at least ten times. This chain connects TRBV6-1 to TRBJ2-7; D may be TRBD1 (6 bases). This CDR3 is 14 amino acids long. The germline CDR1 and CDR2 sequences are MNHNS and SASEGT. Trimming shortened V by 2 bases and J by 0 bases, and 8 bases separated the two germline ends. CDR3 nucleotides: TGTGCCAGCAGTGAAACAGGGCGCTCCTACGAGCAGTACTTC. Protein: CASSETGRSYEQYF.

J is TRBJ2-7 and V is TRBV7-8, with D maybe TRBD1 (5 bases). Per the germline V gene, CDR1 is SGHVS and CDR2 is FQNEAQ. The CDR3 runs 14 residues. V was cut by 6 bases and J by 0 bases, with 12 bases left in between. CDR3 residues: CASSQGWDSYEQYF. The CDR3 DNA reads TGTGCCAGCAGTCAGGGTTGGGACTCCTACGAGCAGTACTTC.

This clonotype was counted at least ten times. The chain links TRBV28 to TRBJ1-1; D unclear. This CDR3 region has 15 residues. Trimming removed 3 bases from V and 4 bases from J, with 15 bases in between. Germline loops: CDR1 MDHEN, CDR2 SYDVKM. This chain's CDR3 is CASSLFVGLGTEAFF. The CDR3 DNA sequence: TGTGCCAGCAGTTTGTTCGTGGGTCTTGGCACTGAAGCTTTCTTT.

This sequence joins TRBV7-2 and TRBJ2-5, with 8 positions matching TRBD1. The ends lost 5 bases at V and 0 bases at J; junction bases unmatched: 5. The CDR3 is made up of 15 amino acids. Germline V lookup: CDR1 SGHTA, CDR2 FQGNSA. The CDR3 sequence is CASSAQGADQETQYF. Here the CDR3 DNA reads TGTGCCAGCAGCGCGCAGGGGGCTGACCAAGAGACCCAGTACTTC. Full variable domain (rest looked up from reference TRBV7-2 and TRBJ2-5): GAGVSQSPSNKVTEKGKDVELRCDPISGHTALYWYRQSLGQGLEFLIYFQGNSAPDKSGLPSDRFSAERTGGSVSTLTIQRTQQEDSAVYLCASSAQGADQETQYFGPGTRLLVL.

This clonotype was counted ten times or more. J is TRBJ1-2 and V is TRBV12-3 or TRBV12-4; 9 positions match TRBD1. The CDR3 totals 16 residues. Trimming took 6 bases from V and 6 from J; bases not matched to a gene: 14. CDR3 sequence: CASSHTSGTGRNGYTF. As DNA, the CDR3 is TGTGCCAGCAGCCACACATCCGGGACAGGGAGAAATGGCTACACCTTC.